This is a list of T cell receptor beta chains from one sample in a study of blood T cells in healthy people across ages. One entry per CDR3 protein results from TCRdb running MiXCR on the 5' RACE reads. Of approximately 1.5 million distinct CDR3 sequences listed, about 42% are singletons. Sequencing input: blood. The receptors were sampled from a young woman in good health. The CDR3 runs from the conserved cysteine through the conserved F or W. Each record gives: CDR3 length, V gene, J gene, D gene, clone size, CDR3 protein, CDR3 DNA. D genes are given only for firm matches. Size tells how often a clone was seen (once, few, many) or the class of an expanded clone, and some rows leave it out.

len: 15; v_gene: TRBV2; j_gene: TRBJ1-5; d_gene: TRBD1; abundance: .; CDR3aa: CASSGSGGANQPQHF; CDR3nt: TGTGCCAGCAGTGGTTCAGGGGGCGCCAATCAGCCCCAGCATTTT
len: 12; v_gene: TRBV6-2/TRBV6-3; j_gene: TRBJ1-5; d_gene: .; abundance: .; CDR3aa: CASSYSSQPQHF; CDR3nt: TGTGCCAGCAGTTACTCGAGCCAGCCCCAGCATTTT
len: 14; v_gene: TRBV13; j_gene: TRBJ2-7; d_gene: .; abundance: .; CDR3aa: CASSVGGAHYEQYF; CDR3nt: TGTGCCAGCAGCGTAGGTGGGGCCCACTACGAGCAGTACTTC
len: 16; v_gene: TRBV9; j_gene: TRBJ2-5; d_gene: TRBD2; abundance: few; CDR3aa: CASSVVSGGAWETQYF; CDR3nt: TGTGCCAGCAGCGTAGTTAGCGGGGGGGCCTGGGAGACCCAGTACTTC
len: 16; v_gene: TRBV6-5; j_gene: TRBJ1-1; d_gene: TRBD1; abundance: few; CDR3aa: CASSYSKRQGYTEAFF; CDR3nt: TGTGCCAGCAGTTACTCGAAGCGACAGGGTTACACTGAAGCTTTCTTT
len: 17; v_gene: TRBV3-1; j_gene: TRBJ2-1; d_gene: TRBD1; abundance: .; CDR3aa: CASSQGWGTGSYNEQFF; CDR3nt: TGTGCCAGCAGCCAAGGGTGGGGGACAGGGTCCTACAATGAGCAGTTCTTC
len: 17; v_gene: TRBV4-3; j_gene: TRBJ2-1; d_gene: TRBD2; abundance: few; CDR3aa: CASSRGTSGEVYNEQFF; CDR3nt: TGCGCCAGCAGTCGTGGGACTAGCGGGGAGGTCTACAATGAGCAGTTCTTC
len: 15; v_gene: TRBV28; j_gene: TRBJ1-4; d_gene: .; abundance: .; CDR3aa: CASSGAQGSYEKLFF; CDR3nt: TGTGCCAGCAGTGGGGCGCAGGGTTCCTACGAAAAACTGTTTTTT
len: 14; v_gene: TRBV7-2; j_gene: TRBJ1-1; d_gene: TRBD1; abundance: few; CDR3aa: CASSARTGNTEAFF; CDR3nt: TGTGCCAGCAGCGCCCGGACAGGGAACACTGAAGCTTTCTTT
len: 14; v_gene: TRBV12-3/TRBV12-4; j_gene: TRBJ2-1; d_gene: TRBD2; abundance: many; CDR3aa: CASSSRGRMNEQFF; CDR3nt: TGTGCCAGCAGTTCACGCGGGAGAATGAATGAGCAGTTCTTC
len: 16; v_gene: TRBV5-1; j_gene: TRBJ2-5; d_gene: TRBD2; abundance: .; CDR3aa: CASSFRLAGVEETQYF; CDR3nt: TGCGCCAGCAGCTTCCGACTAGCGGGGGTGGAAGAGACCCAGTACTTC
len: 16; v_gene: TRBV28; j_gene: TRBJ2-7; d_gene: .; abundance: .; CDR3aa: CASLPTPGTENYEQYF; CDR3nt: TGTGCCAGTCTCCCGACCCCCGGGACTGAAAACTACGAGCAGTACTTC
len: 19; v_gene: TRBV12-3/TRBV12-4; j_gene: TRBJ2-2; d_gene: .; abundance: .; CDR3aa: CASSLEFVAGTLNTGELFF; CDR3nt: TGTGCCAGCAGTTTGGAATTCGTCGCCGGGACATTGAACACCGGGGAGCTGTTTTTT
len: 14; v_gene: TRBV28; j_gene: TRBJ2-1; d_gene: .; abundance: .; CDR3aa: CASSFMLAGNEQFF; CDR3nt: TGTGCCAGCAGTTTTATGCTAGCTGGCAATGAGCAGTTCTTC
len: 15; v_gene: TRBV7-2; j_gene: TRBJ2-1; d_gene: .; abundance: .; CDR3aa: CASSFRRARYNEQFF; CDR3nt: TGTGCCAGCAGCTTCCGGCGGGCGCGCTACAATGAGCAGTTCTTC
len: 14; v_gene: TRBV7-7; j_gene: TRBJ2-5; d_gene: TRBD2; abundance: many; CDR3aa: CASSPSGMRETQYF; CDR3nt: TGTGCTAGCAGCCCTAGCGGGATGCGAGAGACCCAGTACTTC
len: 16; v_gene: TRBV18; j_gene: TRBJ1-1; d_gene: TRBD1; abundance: .; CDR3aa: CASSSGTGAMNTEAFF; CDR3nt: TGTGCCAGCTCATCAGGGACAGGGGCCATGAACACTGAAGCTTTCTTT
len: 16; v_gene: TRBV29-1; j_gene: TRBJ1-1; d_gene: .; abundance: .; CDR3aa: CSGSEQGSIKGTEAFF; CDR3nt: TGCAGCGGATCCGAACAGGGATCCATTAAAGGCACTGAAGCTTTCTTT
len: 17; v_gene: TRBV12-3/TRBV12-4; j_gene: TRBJ2-2; d_gene: .; abundance: .; CDR3aa: CASTHRGAGAGTGELFF; CDR3nt: TGTGCCAGCACCCACAGAGGGGCAGGGGCCGGCACCGGGGAGCTGTTTTTT
len: 16; v_gene: TRBV29-1; j_gene: TRBJ2-7; d_gene: TRBD2; abundance: .; CDR3aa: CSVESTASGHSYEQYF; CDR3nt: TGCAGCGTTGAGTCCACCGCTAGCGGCCACTCCTACGAGCAGTACTTC
len: 12; v_gene: TRBV20-1; j_gene: TRBJ2-1; d_gene: .; abundance: .; CDR3aa: CSAQPSSVEQFF; CDR3nt: TGCAGTGCCCAGCCCTCTAGCGTTGAGCAGTTCTTC
len: 13; v_gene: TRBV20-1; j_gene: TRBJ1-2; d_gene: .; abundance: .; CDR3aa: CSARRTALYGYTF; CDR3nt: TGCAGTGCTAGACGGACAGCGCTCTATGGCTACACCTTC
len: 14; v_gene: TRBV6-2/TRBV6-3; j_gene: TRBJ2-7; d_gene: .; abundance: .; CDR3aa: CASSFGRDSYEQYF; CDR3nt: TGTGCCAGCAGTTTTGGGCGGGACTCCTACGAGCAGTACTTC
len: 14; v_gene: TRBV20-1; j_gene: TRBJ2-3; d_gene: TRBD2; abundance: .; CDR3aa: CSFLAGGSTDTQYF; CDR3nt: TGCAGTTTCCTAGCGGGGGGGAGCACAGATACGCAGTATTTT
len: 15; v_gene: TRBV28; j_gene: TRBJ2-1; d_gene: .; abundance: .; CDR3aa: CASSLILEGLNEQFF; CDR3nt: TGTGCCAGCAGTTTAATACTGGAGGGGTTGAATGAGCAGTTCTTC
len: 16; v_gene: TRBV7-3; j_gene: TRBJ2-1; d_gene: .; abundance: .; CDR3aa: CASSLTLGSAYNEQFF; CDR3nt: TGTGCCAGCAGCTTAACGTTAGGGAGCGCCTACAATGAGCAGTTCTTC
len: 14; v_gene: TRBV27; j_gene: TRBJ1-5; d_gene: .; abundance: .; CDR3aa: CASSLAGRGQPQHF; CDR3nt: TGTGCCAGCAGTTTGGCTGGGCGGGGACAGCCCCAGCATTTT
len: 13; v_gene: TRBV20-1; j_gene: TRBJ2-2; d_gene: TRBD1; abundance: .; CDR3aa: CSAWDSYTGELFF; CDR3nt: TGCAGTGCTTGGGACAGCTACACCGGGGAGCTGTTTTTT
len: 13; v_gene: TRBV20-1; j_gene: TRBJ2-7; d_gene: TRBD1; abundance: .; CDR3aa: CSAPYRGRNEQYF; CDR3nt: TGCAGTGCGCCTTACAGGGGTCGGAACGAGCAGTACTTC
len: 13; v_gene: TRBV30; j_gene: TRBJ2-1; d_gene: TRBD2; abundance: .; CDR3aa: CAWRLAGYNEQFF; CDR3nt: TGTGCCTGGAGACTAGCGGGGTACAATGAGCAGTTCTTC
len: 14; v_gene: TRBV20-1; j_gene: TRBJ2-3; d_gene: TRBD2; abundance: .; CDR3aa: CSTRTSGRGDTQYF; CDR3nt: TGCAGTACTAGAACTAGCGGGAGAGGTGATACGCAGTATTTT
len: 14; v_gene: TRBV3-1; j_gene: TRBJ1-6; d_gene: TRBD1; abundance: few; CDR3aa: CASSHVNRGSPLHF; CDR3nt: TGTGCCAGCAGCCATGTCAACAGGGGGTCACCCCTCCACTTT
len: 15; v_gene: TRBV6-2/TRBV6-3; j_gene: TRBJ1-1; d_gene: TRBD1; abundance: .; CDR3aa: CASSYRGQQNTEAFF; CDR3nt: TGTGCCAGCAGTTACCGGGGACAGCAGAACACTGAAGCTTTCTTT
len: 15; v_gene: TRBV28; j_gene: TRBJ1-6; d_gene: .; abundance: .; CDR3aa: CASSFNAGRRSPLHF; CDR3nt: TGTGCCAGCAGTTTCAACGCAGGCCGTAGATCACCCCTCCACTTT
len: 11; v_gene: TRBV2; j_gene: TRBJ1-2; d_gene: .; abundance: few; CDR3aa: CASAGHYGYTF; CDR3nt: TGTGCCAGCGCAGGGCACTATGGCTACACCTTC
len: 14; v_gene: TRBV18; j_gene: TRBJ2-2; d_gene: .; abundance: .; CDR3aa: CASSLSMGTGELFF; CDR3nt: TGTGCCAGCTCACTTTCAATGGGCACCGGGGAGCTGTTTTTT
len: 15; v_gene: TRBV28; j_gene: TRBJ2-7; d_gene: TRBD2; abundance: once; CDR3aa: CASSYQREAPYEQYF; CDR3nt: TGTGCCAGCAGTTATCAGCGGGAGGCACCCTACGAGCAGTACTTC
len: 18; v_gene: TRBV4-1; j_gene: TRBJ2-2; d_gene: .; abundance: .; CDR3aa: CASSQENRVKIHTGELFF; CDR3nt: TGCGCCAGCAGCCAAGAGAACAGGGTTAAGATCCACACCGGGGAGCTGTTTTTT
len: 16; v_gene: TRBV4-2; j_gene: TRBJ1-6; d_gene: TRBD1; abundance: .; CDR3aa: CTSSRDRGSYNSPLHF; CDR3nt: TGTACCAGCAGCCGAGACAGGGGGTCCTATAATTCACCCCTCCACTTT
len: 13; v_gene: TRBV5-5; j_gene: TRBJ2-1; d_gene: TRBD1; abundance: .; CDR3aa: CASSRDRDNEQFF; CDR3nt: TGTGCCAGCAGTAGAGACAGGGACAATGAGCAGTTCTTC
len: 14; v_gene: TRBV9; j_gene: TRBJ2-1; d_gene: .; abundance: .; CDR3aa: CASSVGVSYNEQFF; CDR3nt: TGTGCCAGCAGCGTTGGGGTCTCCTACAATGAGCAGTTCTTC
len: 13; v_gene: TRBV28; j_gene: TRBJ2-7; d_gene: .; abundance: few; CDR3aa: CASSLGAWYEQYF; CDR3nt: TGTGCCAGCAGTTTAGGGGCCTGGTACGAGCAGTACTTC
len: 16; v_gene: TRBV20-1; j_gene: TRBJ1-1; d_gene: .; abundance: .; CDR3aa: CSARDPLDRPNTEAFF; CDR3nt: TGCAGTGCTAGAGATCCCCTGGACAGACCGAACACTGAAGCTTTCTTT
len: 17; v_gene: TRBV15; j_gene: TRBJ2-2; d_gene: TRBD2; abundance: .; CDR3aa: CATSRVAGGPNTGELFF; CDR3nt: TGTGCCACCAGCAGAGTAGCGGGAGGTCCGAACACCGGGGAGCTGTTTTTT
len: 13; v_gene: TRBV20-1; j_gene: TRBJ1-5; d_gene: .; abundance: .; CDR3aa: CSASFRGGQPQHF; CDR3nt: TGCAGTGCTAGTTTTAGGGGTGGACAGCCCCAGCATTTT
len: 16; v_gene: TRBV20-1; j_gene: TRBJ1-5; d_gene: .; abundance: .; CDR3aa: CSAIWGNTGSNQPQHF; CDR3nt: TGCAGTGCTATATGGGGGAATACTGGTAGCAATCAGCCCCAGCATTTT
len: 16; v_gene: TRBV7-3; j_gene: TRBJ2-3; d_gene: .; abundance: .; CDR3aa: CASSLLGGLSTDTQYF; CDR3nt: TGTGCCAGCAGCTTACTTGGCGGCCTAAGCACAGATACGCAGTATTTT
len: 13; v_gene: TRBV20-1; j_gene: TRBJ2-5; d_gene: TRBD1; abundance: many; CDR3aa: CSAMGQRLGTQYF; CDR3nt: TGCAGTGCTATGGGACAGCGTCTTGGGACCCAGTACTTC
len: 10; v_gene: TRBV6-1; j_gene: TRBJ1-2; d_gene: .; abundance: .; CDR3aa: CLGGGYGYTF; CDR3nt: TGTTTGGGAGGGGGCTATGGCTACACCTTC
len: 15; v_gene: TRBV6-5; j_gene: TRBJ2-5; d_gene: .; abundance: .; CDR3aa: CASSPWTALYNEQYF; CDR3nt: TGTGCCAGCAGTCCTTGGACAGCTCTTTACAATGAGCAGTACTTC
len: 13; v_gene: TRBV14; j_gene: TRBJ1-2; d_gene: .; abundance: .; CDR3aa: CASSQVRSYGYTF; CDR3nt: TGTGCCAGCAGCCAAGTGAGGAGCTATGGCTACACCTTC
len: 15; v_gene: TRBV5-6; j_gene: TRBJ1-2; d_gene: .; abundance: once; CDR3aa: CASSLVRALGSGYTF; CDR3nt: TGTGCCAGCAGCTTGGTGCGAGCCCTTGGCTCTGGCTACACCTTC
len: 13; v_gene: TRBV7-9; j_gene: TRBJ1-2; d_gene: .; abundance: .; CDR3aa: CASSTTFRHGYTF; CDR3nt: TGCGCCAGCAGTACGACCTTCAGGCATGGCTACACCTTC
len: 14; v_gene: TRBV29-1; j_gene: TRBJ2-5; d_gene: .; abundance: many; CDR3aa: CSVGGVGAYETQYF; CDR3nt: TGCAGCGTTGGAGGCGTCGGGGCTTATGAGACCCAGTACTTC
len: 15; v_gene: TRBV7-2; j_gene: TRBJ2-7; d_gene: .; abundance: .; CDR3aa: CASSLRRSATYEQYF; CDR3nt: TGTGCCAGCAGCTTAAGGCGGAGTGCTACCTACGAGCAGTACTTC